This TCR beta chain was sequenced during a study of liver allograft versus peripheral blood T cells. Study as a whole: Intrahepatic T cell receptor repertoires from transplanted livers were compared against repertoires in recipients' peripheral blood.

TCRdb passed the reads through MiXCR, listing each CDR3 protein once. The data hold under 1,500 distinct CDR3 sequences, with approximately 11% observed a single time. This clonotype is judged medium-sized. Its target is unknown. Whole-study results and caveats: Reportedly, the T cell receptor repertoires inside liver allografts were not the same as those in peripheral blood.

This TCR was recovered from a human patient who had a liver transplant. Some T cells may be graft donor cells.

The CDR3 region is CASSPGDGNQPQHF. The CDR3, as DNA: TGTGCCAGCAGTCCCGGGGATGGCAATCAGCCCCAGCATTTT. The chain uses TRBV28 and TRBJ1-5; no firm D call. Germline lookup yields CDR1 MDHEN and CDR2 SYDVKM. V was cut by 5 bases and J by 2 bases, with 10 bases left in between. This CDR3 is built from 14 residues. The full variable domain, in which reference TRBV28 and TRBJ1-5 provide the parts outside the CDR3, is DVKVTQSSRYLVKRTGEKVFLECVQDMDHENMFWYRQDPGLGLRLIYFSYDVKMKEKGDIPEGYSVSREKKERFSLILESASTNQTSMYLCASSPGDGNQPQHFGDGTRLSIL.